This T cell receptor beta chain stems from a study of CD8 T cells in ankylosing spondylitis (dated by TCRdb to between 2016 and 2019). With respect to the entire study: T cell receptor beta repertoires were profiled in healthy donors and ankylosing spondylitis patients so that disease-linked TCR variants could be found. The whole study cohort included some 100 healthy donors and about two dozen ankylosing spondylitis patients. Samples of peripheral blood were taken, and for ankylosing spondylitis patients, synovial fluid was collected as well.

Beyond this particular receptor, the publication reports: The disease-linked clones were reported to be significantly enriched in matched synovial fluid samples from ankylosing spondylitis patients. Some motif variants had previously been reported in the synovial fluid and blood of reactive arthritis patients, which suggests shared mechanisms of disease initiation. The disease-linked clones showed a CD8+ phenotype and occurred at relatively low frequencies in peripheral blood. A TCR beta motif of fewer than 10 highly homologous amino acid variants appeared characteristic of blood from ankylosing spondylitis patients.

Turning to this clonotype: Its recognized antigen is unknown. Base qualities are not recorded, but no much larger clone differs from it by a single base.

Sequencer: Illumina HiSeq 2500. TCR beta libraries were prepared by quantitative 5'-RACE with molecular barcodes. The original pipeline was this. Disease-linked TCR variants were identified with a new computational method built on a probabilistic model of VDJ rearrangement. TCRdb handled the public reads itself, with Q25 trimming in fastp and clone calling in MiXCR, and kept productive beta chains. Identical CDR3 proteins give one entry, which carries the most common genes and DNA. TCRdb's processing, not the authors' own work, is the source of the V and J calls. The sample profile shows 670,000 or so distinct CDR3 sequences; around 20% of them were found once. Under 20% of the sample belongs to the ten largest clones. Unmatched junction bases come to 9, with V trimmed by 0 bases and J by 2 bases. Inclusive of the bounding cysteine and phenylalanine, the CDR3 is 17 residues long. The entry retains the CDR3 DNA only, 51 bases that are in frame from base 1. From a lookup of the germline V gene, CDR1 and CDR2 are SGHRS and YFSETQ.

The V gene is TRBV5-1 and the J gene is TRBJ2-7; 9 bases in the middle match TRBD2. The sequence derives from a male donor with ankylosing spondylitis. The sequencing sample was made of blood, either unsorted or a sorted T cell fraction (not recorded which). The nucleotide sequence is given as TGCGCCAGCAGCTTGGAACTAGCGGGCCATGTCACCTACGAGCAGTACTTC. It translates as CASSLELAGHVTYEQYF.